There are a few counts of the clone carrying this T cell receptor (beta chain). As yet, its antigen is unknown. This sample stems from a study of a mutant IDH1 vaccine in newly diagnosed glioma. Study at large: Treated patients were around 60% male, around 40% female, mean age approximately 40 years.

CDR1 SGHRS and CDR2 YFSETQ come from the germline V gene. Trimming pared 1 base from V and 3 bases from J, leaving 9 bases between. The CDR3 covers 14 residues. Sample time point: week 47, end of study. Each dose of the vaccine consisted of 300 ug of mutant IDH1 20-mer peptide, with topical imiquimod. Diagnosis in the donors showed new WHO grade 3 or 4 astrocytomas that were IDH1-mutant and ATRX-lost. TCRdb's table, derived via immunoSEQ multiplex PCR, lists solely in-frame clones and lacks some. The sample includes tens of thousands of clones, roughly two thirds of them seen just once. This TCR was sampled from a man between 40 and 49 years old with glioma. Some clones in this sample may be carry-over from other donors' samples. The material sequenced was peripheral blood mononuclear cells (PBMCs), taken from a glioma patient whose treatment included an IDH1 peptide vaccine. The chain couples TRBV5-1 to TRBJ2-3; the D gene is possibly TRBD2 (5 bases). CDR3 sequence: CASSLITGTDTQYF. CDR3 DNA: TGCGCCAGCAGCTTGATTACGGGAACAGATACGCAGTATTTT.